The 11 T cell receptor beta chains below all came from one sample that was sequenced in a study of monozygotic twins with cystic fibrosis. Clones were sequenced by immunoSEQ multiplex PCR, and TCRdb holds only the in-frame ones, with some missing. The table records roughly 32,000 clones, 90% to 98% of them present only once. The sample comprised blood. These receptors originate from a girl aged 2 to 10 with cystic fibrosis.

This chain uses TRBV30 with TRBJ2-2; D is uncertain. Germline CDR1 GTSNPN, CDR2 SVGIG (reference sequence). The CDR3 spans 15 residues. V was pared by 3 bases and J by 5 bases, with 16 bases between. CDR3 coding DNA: TGTGCCTGGAGGACACTGGGATTATATACCGGGGAGCTGTTTTTT. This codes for CAWRTLGLYTGELFF.

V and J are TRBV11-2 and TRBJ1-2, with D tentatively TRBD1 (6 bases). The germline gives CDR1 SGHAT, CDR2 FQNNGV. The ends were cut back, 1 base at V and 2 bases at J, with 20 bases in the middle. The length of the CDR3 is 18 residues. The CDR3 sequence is CASSLGFAGAAGNYGYTF. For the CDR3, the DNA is TGTGCCAGCAGCTTAGGATTCGCAGGGGCGGCGGGGAACTATGGCTACACCTTC.

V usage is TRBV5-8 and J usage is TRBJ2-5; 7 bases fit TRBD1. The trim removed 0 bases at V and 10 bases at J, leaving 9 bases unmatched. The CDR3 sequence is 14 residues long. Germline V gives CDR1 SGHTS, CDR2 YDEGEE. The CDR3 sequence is CASSLGGGMAVQYF. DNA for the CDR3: TGTGCCAGCAGCTTGGGAGGGGGCATGGCGGTCCAGTACTTC.

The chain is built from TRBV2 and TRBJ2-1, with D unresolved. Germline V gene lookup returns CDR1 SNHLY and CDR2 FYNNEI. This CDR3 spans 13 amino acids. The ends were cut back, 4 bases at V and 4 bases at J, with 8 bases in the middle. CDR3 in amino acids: CASSGGEYNEQFF. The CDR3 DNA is TGTGCCAGCAGTGGAGGAGAATACAATGAGCAGTTCTTC. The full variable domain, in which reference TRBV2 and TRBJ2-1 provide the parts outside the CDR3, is EPEVTQTPSHQVTQMGQEVILRCVPISNHLYFYWYRQILGQKVEFLVSFYNNEISEKSEIFDDQFSVERPDGSNFTLKIRSTKLEDSAMYFCASSGGEYNEQFFGPGTRLTVL.

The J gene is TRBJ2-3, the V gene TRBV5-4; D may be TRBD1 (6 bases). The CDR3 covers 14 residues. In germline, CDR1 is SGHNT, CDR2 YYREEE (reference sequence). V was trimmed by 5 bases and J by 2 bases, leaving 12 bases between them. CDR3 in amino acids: CASSPDRSTDTQYF. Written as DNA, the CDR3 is TGTGCCAGCAGTCCTGACAGGTCCACAGATACGCAGTATTTT.

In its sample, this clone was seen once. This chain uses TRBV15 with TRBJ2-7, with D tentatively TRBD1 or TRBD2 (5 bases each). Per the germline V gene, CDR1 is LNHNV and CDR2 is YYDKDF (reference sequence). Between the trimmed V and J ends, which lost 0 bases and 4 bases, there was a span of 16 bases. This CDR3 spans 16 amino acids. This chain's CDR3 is CATSREEGSSFYEQYF. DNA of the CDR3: TGTGCCACCAGCAGAGAAGAGGGGAGTTCCTTTTACGAGCAGTACTTC.

CDR3 residues: CASSFSRDQPQHF. In nucleotides, the CDR3 is TGTGCCAGCAGCTTTAGCCGGGATCAGCCCCAGCATTTT. This chain links TRBV7-2 with TRBJ1-5; D gene ambiguous. The CDR3 length is 13 residues. Germline values: CDR1 SGHTA, CDR2 FQGNSA. V lost 3 bases to trimming and J lost 5 bases, with 8 bases between them.

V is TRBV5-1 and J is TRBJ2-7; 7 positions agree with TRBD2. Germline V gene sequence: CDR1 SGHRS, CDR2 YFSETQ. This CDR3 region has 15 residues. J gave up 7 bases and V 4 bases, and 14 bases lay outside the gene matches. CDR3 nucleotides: TGCGCCAGCAGCCCCGCCCTAGCGGAGGGTGGAGAGCAGTACTTC. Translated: CASSPALAEGGEQYF.

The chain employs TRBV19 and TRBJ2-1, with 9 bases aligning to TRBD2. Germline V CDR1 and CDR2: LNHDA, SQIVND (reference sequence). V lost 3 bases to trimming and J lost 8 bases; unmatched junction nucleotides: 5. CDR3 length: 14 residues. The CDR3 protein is CASSMGTSIHEQFF. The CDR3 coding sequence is TGTGCCAGTAGTATGGGGACTAGCATCCATGAGCAGTTCTTC.

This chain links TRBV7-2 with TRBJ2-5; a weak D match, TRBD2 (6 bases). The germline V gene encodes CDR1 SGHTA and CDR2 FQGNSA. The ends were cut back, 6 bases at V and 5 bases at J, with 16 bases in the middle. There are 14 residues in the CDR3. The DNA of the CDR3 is TGTGCCAGCAGACCCACGGGACTGCCGGAGACCCAGTACTTC. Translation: CASRPTGLPETQYF.

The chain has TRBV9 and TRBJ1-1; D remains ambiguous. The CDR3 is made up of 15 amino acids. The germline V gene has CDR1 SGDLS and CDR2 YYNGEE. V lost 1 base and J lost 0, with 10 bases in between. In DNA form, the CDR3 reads TGTGCCAGCAGCGTATCAAGCCCAATGAACACTGAAGCTTTCTTT. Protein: CASSVSSPMNTEAFF. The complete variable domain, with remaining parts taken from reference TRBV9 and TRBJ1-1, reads DSGVTQTPKHLITATGQRVTLRCSPRSGDLSVYWYQQSLDQGLQFLIQYYNGEERAKGNILERFSAQQFPDLHSELNLSSLELGDSALYFCASSVSSPMNTEAFFGQGTRLTVV.